Included here is one T cell receptor (beta chain) sequence, with context. The antigen is not known. CDR1 LGHNT and CDR2 FRNRAP come from the germline V gene. This CDR3 region has 17 residues. Trimming left V 0 bases short and J 5 bases short, with 16 bases between. The data were taken from a study of PD-1 blockade in mismatch repair-deficient tumors. Study background: Enrolled about 2012-2016, patients had progressing, pretreated mismatch repair-deficient cancers of 12 types.

All patients were mismatch repair deficient, assessed by either PCR or immunohistochemistry. A few pembrolizumab responders had their TCRs sequenced. The data were produced by immunoSEQ multiplex PCR, yet TCRdb's version contains in-frame clones alone and is incomplete. This sample has 40,000 to 60,000 clones, with approximately 80% found just once. Study-level results: Rapid post-treatment expansion, then contraction, generally preceding radiologic response, marked tumor-resident clones.

The clonotype originates from an adult with mismatch repair-deficient cancer. This chain links TRBV12-5 with TRBJ2-2, with a weak D call TRBD1 (7 bases). Sequencing was performed on PBMCs, taken before pembrolizumab treatment. CDR3: CASGLVPEGARTGELFF. As DNA, the CDR3 is TGTGCTAGTGGTTTGGTACCGGAGGGGGCGAGGACCGGGGAGCTGTTTTTT.